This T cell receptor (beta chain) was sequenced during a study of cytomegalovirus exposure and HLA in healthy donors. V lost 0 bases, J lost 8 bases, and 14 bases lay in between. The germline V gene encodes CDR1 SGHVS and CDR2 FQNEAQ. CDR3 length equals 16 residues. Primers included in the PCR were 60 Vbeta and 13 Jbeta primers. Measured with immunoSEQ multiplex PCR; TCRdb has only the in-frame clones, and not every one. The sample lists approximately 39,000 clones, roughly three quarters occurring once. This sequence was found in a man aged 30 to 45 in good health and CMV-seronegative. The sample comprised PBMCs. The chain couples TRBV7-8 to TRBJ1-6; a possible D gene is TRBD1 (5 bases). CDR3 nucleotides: TGTGCCAGCAGCTTAGCGTTCACAGGCTCCTATTCACCCCTCCACTTT. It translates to CASSLAFTGSYSPLHF.